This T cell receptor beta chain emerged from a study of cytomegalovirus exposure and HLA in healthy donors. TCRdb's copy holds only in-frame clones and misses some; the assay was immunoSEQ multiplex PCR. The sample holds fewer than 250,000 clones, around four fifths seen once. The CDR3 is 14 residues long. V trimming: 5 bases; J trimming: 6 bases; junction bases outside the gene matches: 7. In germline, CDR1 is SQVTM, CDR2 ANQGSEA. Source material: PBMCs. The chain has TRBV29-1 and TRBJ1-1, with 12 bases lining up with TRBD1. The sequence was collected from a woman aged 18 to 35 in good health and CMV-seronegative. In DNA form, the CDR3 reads TGCAGCGTTAGGATGGGACAGGGGGCACCTGAAGCTTTCTTT. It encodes CSVRMGQGAPEAFF.